This T cell receptor beta chain was identified in a study of identical twins. The study, taken as a whole, reports: Twin-shared out-of-frame alpha sequences showed excess low generation probability. Researchers caution that invariant MAIT and iNKT cells could partly confound zero-insertion analyses.

This clonotype appeared many times. Its target is not known. Trimming shortened V by 5 bases and J by 4 bases, and 9 bases separated the two germline ends. Germline V gene sequence: CDR1 SEHNR, CDR2 FQNEAQ (reference sequence). The CDR3 sequence is 12 residues long. Healthy Caucasians provided all donations. Using its own MiXCR run on the 5' RACE reads, TCRdb lists one record per CDR3 protein. The data contain 690,000 or so distinct CDR3 sequences, 8% to 9% of them singletons. These data were also reused for a study on yellow fever vaccine responses in identical twins.

Sequencing was performed on PBMCs. This receptor was taken from a woman aged 18-29 years in good health. The chain carries TRBV7-9 and TRBJ2-7; unclear D gene. The CDR3 is CASSADEYEQYF. The CDR3, as DNA: TGTGCCAGCAGCGCAGACGAGTACGAGCAGTACTTC.